A selection of T cell receptor beta chains follows, all from one sample in a study of memory CD4+ T cells and cytomegalovirus serostatus. The data were produced by immunoSEQ multiplex PCR, yet TCRdb's version contains in-frame clones alone and is incomplete. The table includes fewer than 90,000 clones, about 78% detected once. Sequencing was performed on memory CD4+ T cells from blood. These receptors were obtained from an adult in good health and CMV-seropositive. The conserved cysteine and the conserved F or W are not part of the CDR3 here.

j_call v_call cdr3_aa
TRBJ1-3 TRBV5-4 ASSTGTRGNTIY
TRBJ2-5 TRBV9 ASSVARDRGRETQY
TRBJ2-1 TRBV5-1 ASSPASGAGNEQF
TRBJ1-2 TRBV30 AWTGSGKGWGYT
TRBJ2-3 TRBV7-9 ASSPSGGRFEDTQY
TRBJ1-4 TRBV6-6 ASLRGANEKLF
TRBJ1-3 TRBV6-5 ASAPGGAGNTIY
TRBJ2-7 TRBV28 ASSSPRRGTTSSEQY
TRBJ1-3 TRBV5-1 ASSLKGTGGNTIY
TRBJ1-3 TRBV5-1 ASMLDGSALQDTIY
TRBJ2-3 TRBV7-9 ASSEAGGSTDTQY
TRBJ1-2 TRBV9 ASSVAPVGQGGYGYT
TRBJ1-4 TRBV7-2 ASSETGGPEKLF
TRBJ1-5 TRBV30 ACRDRVNQPQH
TRBJ2-5 TRBV5-1 ASSLVRETQY
TRBJ2-7 TRBV28 ASSSEGQGGSYEQY
TRBJ1-1 TRBV18 ASSPPSQPMNTEAF
TRBJ1-2 TRBV11-2 ASSLGQLYGYT
TRBJ1-3 TRBV30 AWRDREVAGNTIY
TRBJ1-6 TRBV6-5 ASSQQGIGSPLH
TRBJ1-5 TRBV11-2 ASSFRGGNQPQH
TRBJ2-3 TRBV7-2 ASKGGGGLPDTQY
TRBJ1-2 TRBV7-6 ASSSKPLNYGYT
TRBJ1-5 TRBV2 ASSELPSNQPQH
TRBJ1-1 TRBV15 ATRGQIRTEAF
TRBJ1-2 TRBV19 ASSIRFSGYT
TRBJ1-2 TRBV20-1 SADLYGYT
TRBJ2-1 TRBV11-2 ASSPTTSFGEQF
TRBJ2-3 TRBV13 ASSLNAGVTDTQY
TRBJ2-2 TRBV5-1 ASSLAFLTGELF
TRBJ1-3 TRBV7-8 ASSWGDGWGNTIY
TRBJ1-4 TRBV6-6 ASRYDRALVGQLF
TRBJ1-1 TRBV6-5 ASSPQPPWAF
TRBJ2-3 TRBV6-5 ASSPRGLITDTQY
TRBJ2-5 TRBV5-1 ASSLAEGFETQY
TRBJ1-3 TRBV19 ASSAGGTGLISGNTIY
TRBJ2-2 TRBV4-1 ASSQVMGPKSNTGELF
TRBJ1-1 TRBV10-3 AISERGVTEAF
TRBJ2-3 TRBV5-4 ASSQREGDTQY
TRBJ2-1 TRBV11-3 ASSLETTVSSSYNEQF
TRBJ2-1 TRBV4-1 ASSQDFAEREGRGKQF
TRBJ2-3 TRBV7-9 ASRVPGVVADTQY
TRBJ1-2 TRBV2 ASSPRQGGENGYT
TRBJ2-7 TRBV5-5 ASSYSQGARAISYEQY
TRBJ2-3 TRBV7-9 ASSPWTSGSTDTQY